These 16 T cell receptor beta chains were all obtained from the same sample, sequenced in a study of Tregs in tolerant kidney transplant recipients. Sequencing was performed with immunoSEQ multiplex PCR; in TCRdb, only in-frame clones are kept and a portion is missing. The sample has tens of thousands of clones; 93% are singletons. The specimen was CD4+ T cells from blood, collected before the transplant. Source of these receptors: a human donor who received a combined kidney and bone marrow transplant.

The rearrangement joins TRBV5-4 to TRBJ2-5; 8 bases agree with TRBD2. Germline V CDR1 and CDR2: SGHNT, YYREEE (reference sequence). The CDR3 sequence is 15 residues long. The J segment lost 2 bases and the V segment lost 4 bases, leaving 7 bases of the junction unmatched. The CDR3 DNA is TGTGCCAGCAGCCCGCACGGGGGGGAACAAGAGACCCAGTACTTC. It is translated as CASSPHGGEQETQYF.

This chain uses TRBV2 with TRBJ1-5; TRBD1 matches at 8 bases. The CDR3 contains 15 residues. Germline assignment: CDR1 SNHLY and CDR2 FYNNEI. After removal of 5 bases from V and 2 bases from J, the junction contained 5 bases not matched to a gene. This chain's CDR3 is CASSSPGQGNQPQHF. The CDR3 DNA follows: TGTGCCAGCAGTTCACCGGGACAGGGCAATCAGCCCCAGCATTTT. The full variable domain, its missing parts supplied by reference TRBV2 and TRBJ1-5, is EPEVTQTPSHQVTQMGQEVILRCVPISNHLYFYWYRQILGQKVEFLVSFYNNEISEKSEIFDDQFSVERPDGSNFTLKIRSTKLEDSAMYFCASSSPGQGNQPQHFGDGTRLSIL.

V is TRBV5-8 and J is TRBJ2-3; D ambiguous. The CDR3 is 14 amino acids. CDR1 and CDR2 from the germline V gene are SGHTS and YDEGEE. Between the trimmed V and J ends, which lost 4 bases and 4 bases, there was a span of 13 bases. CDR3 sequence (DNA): TGTGCCAGCAGCGGTCTAGTTTGGGCAGATACGCAGTATTTT. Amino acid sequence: CASSGLVWADTQYF. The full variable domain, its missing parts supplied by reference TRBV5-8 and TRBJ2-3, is EAGVTQSPTHLIKTRGQQATLRCSPISGHTSVYWYQQALGLGLQFLLWYDEGEERNRGNFPPRFSGRQFPNYSSELNVNALELEDSALYLCASSGLVWADTQYFGPGTRLTVL.

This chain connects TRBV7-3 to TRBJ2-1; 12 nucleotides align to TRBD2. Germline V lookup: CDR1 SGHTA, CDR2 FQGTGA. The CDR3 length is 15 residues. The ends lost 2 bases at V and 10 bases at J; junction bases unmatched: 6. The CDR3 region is CASSLFASGREEQFF. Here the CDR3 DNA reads TGTGCCAGCAGCTTATTTGCTAGCGGGAGGGAAGAGCAGTTCTTC.

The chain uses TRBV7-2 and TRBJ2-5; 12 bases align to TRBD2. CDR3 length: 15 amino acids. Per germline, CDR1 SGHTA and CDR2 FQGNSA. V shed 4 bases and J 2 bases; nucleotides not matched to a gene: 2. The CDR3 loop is CASSWTSGKQETQYF. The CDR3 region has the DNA TGTGCCAGCAGCTGGACTAGCGGGAAACAAGAGACCCAGTACTTC.

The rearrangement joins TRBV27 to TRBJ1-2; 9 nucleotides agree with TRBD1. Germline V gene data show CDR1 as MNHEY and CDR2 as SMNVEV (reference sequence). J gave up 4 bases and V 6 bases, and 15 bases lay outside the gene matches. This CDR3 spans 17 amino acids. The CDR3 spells CASRFLRGGTGTYGYTF. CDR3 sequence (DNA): TGTGCCAGCAGATTCTTAAGGGGGGGGACAGGGACCTATGGCTACACCTTC.

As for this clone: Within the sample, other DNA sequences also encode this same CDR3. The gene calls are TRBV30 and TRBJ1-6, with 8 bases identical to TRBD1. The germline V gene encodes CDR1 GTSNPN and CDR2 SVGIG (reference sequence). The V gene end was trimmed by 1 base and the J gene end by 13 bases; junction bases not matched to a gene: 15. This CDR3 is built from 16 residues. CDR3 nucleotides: TGTGCCTGGAGTGCTGGTTCTGGACAGGGAGGATCCCCCCTCCACTTT. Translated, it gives CAWSAGSGQGGSPLHF.

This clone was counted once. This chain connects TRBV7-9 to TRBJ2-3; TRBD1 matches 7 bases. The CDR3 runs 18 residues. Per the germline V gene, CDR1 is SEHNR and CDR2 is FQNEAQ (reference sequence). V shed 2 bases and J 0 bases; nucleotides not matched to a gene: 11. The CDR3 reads CASSLPPRTGLSTDTQYF. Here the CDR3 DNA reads TGTGCCAGCAGCTTACCCCCTCGGACAGGCCTGAGCACAGATACGCAGTATTTT. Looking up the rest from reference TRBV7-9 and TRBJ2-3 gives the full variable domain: DTGVSQNPRHKITKRGQNVTFRCDPISEHNRLYWYRQTLGQGPEFLTYFQNEAQLEKSRLLSDRFSAERPKGSFSTLEIQRTEQGDSAMYLCASSLPPRTGLSTDTQYFGPGTRLTVL.

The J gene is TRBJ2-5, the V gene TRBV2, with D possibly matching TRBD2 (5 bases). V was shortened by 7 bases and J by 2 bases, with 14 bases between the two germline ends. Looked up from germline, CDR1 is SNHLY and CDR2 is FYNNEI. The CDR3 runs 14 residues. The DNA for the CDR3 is TGTGCCAGCATCAAACTAGGAGCTCAAGAGACCCAGTACTTC. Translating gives CASIKLGAQETQYF.

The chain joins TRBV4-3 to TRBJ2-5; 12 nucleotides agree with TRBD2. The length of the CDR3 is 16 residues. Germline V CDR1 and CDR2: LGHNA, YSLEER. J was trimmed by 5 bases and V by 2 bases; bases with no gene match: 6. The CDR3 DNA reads TGCGCCAGCAGCCAACACCTAGCGGGAGGGCGGGAGACCCAGTACTTC. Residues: CASSQHLAGGRETQYF.

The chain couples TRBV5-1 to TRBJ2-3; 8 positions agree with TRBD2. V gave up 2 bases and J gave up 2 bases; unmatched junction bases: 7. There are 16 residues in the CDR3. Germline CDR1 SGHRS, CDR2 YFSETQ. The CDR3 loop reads CASSLGLAQYTDTQYF. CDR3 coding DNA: TGCGCCAGCAGCTTAGGACTAGCCCAATACACAGATACGCAGTATTTT.

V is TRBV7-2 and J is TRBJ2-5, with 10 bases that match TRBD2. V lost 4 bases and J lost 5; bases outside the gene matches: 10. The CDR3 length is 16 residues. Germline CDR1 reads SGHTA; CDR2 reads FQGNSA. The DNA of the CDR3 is TGTGCCAGCAGCTACCGAGCGGGGGGGCTGGTGGAGACCCAGTACTTC. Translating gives CASSYRAGGLVETQYF.

The CDR3 DNA follows: TGTGCCAGCAGCCAAGATCGGGGAGAGACCCAGTACTTC. Protein sequence: CASSQDRGETQYF. The chain links TRBV14 to TRBJ2-5; TRBD2 might be the D (5 bases). Deletions cut 0 bases from V and 4 bases from J, with 6 bases between. Germline V gene data show CDR1 as SGHDN and CDR2 as FVKESK. There are 13 residues in the CDR3. Full variable domain (outside the CDR3, taken from reference TRBV14 and TRBJ2-5): EAGVTQFPSHSVIEKGQTVTLRCDPISGHDNLYWYRRVMGKEIKFLLHFVKESKQDESGMPNNRFLAERTGGTYSTLKVQPAELEDSGVYFCASSQDRGETQYFGPGTRLLVL.

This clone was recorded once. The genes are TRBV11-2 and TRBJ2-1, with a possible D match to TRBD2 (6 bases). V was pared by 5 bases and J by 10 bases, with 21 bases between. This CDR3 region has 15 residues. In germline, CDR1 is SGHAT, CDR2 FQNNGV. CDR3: CASSNDGTFLSEQFF. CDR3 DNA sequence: TGTGCCAGCAGCAACGACGGGACTTTTCTATCGGAGCAGTTCTTC.

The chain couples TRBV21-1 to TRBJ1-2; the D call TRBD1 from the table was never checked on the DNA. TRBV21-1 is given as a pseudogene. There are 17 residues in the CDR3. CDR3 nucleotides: TGTGCCAGCAGCAAAACGGACGGGGGACAGGGGAACTATGGCTACACCTTC. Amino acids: CASSKTDGGQGNYGYTF.

The CDR3 DNA reads as TGTGCCACCAGCAGGGACGGGACAGTCCCTATTTTCTCTGGGGCCAACGTCCTGACTTTC. It yields the protein CATSRDGTVPIFSGANVLTF. The genes are TRBV15 and TRBJ2-6; 7 bases are shared with TRBD1. Germline values: CDR1 LNHNV, CDR2 YYDKDF (reference sequence). V lost 3 bases, J lost 0 bases, and 14 bases stayed unmatched. The CDR3 is 20 amino acids.